This T cell receptor beta chain is from a study of beta chain features in type 1 diabetes. This clone has a handful of counts. Its antigen is not identified. V was cut by 2 bases and J by 6 bases, with 15 bases left in between. This CDR3 comprises 14 residues. Germline values: CDR1 GTSNPN, CDR2 SVGIG (reference sequence). Every bit of the isolated RNA underwent reverse transcription, so sequencing read expressed TCRB transcripts. Data came from immunoSEQ multiplex PCR; TCRdb stores just in-frame clones and leaves some out. This table has approximately 170,000 clones, roughly 60% appearing once. The study's findings and limits: Sequencing the cDNA could make cells with high TCR expression show up more than they should. Sampled from patients, naive, central memory and Treg TCRB repertoires appeared more similar than those sampled from healthy donors. Type 1 diabetes patients showed a moderate but significant shortening of TCRB CDR3s in all four CD4+ subsets. Diminished insertions and augmented deletions at VDJ junctions characterized type 1 diabetes patients.

Sequencing was carried out using naive CD4+ T cells from blood. The sequence was obtained from a man in his thirties or forties with type 1 diabetes. The J gene is TRBJ2-3, the V gene TRBV30; D gene ambiguous. The CDR3 region has the DNA TGTGCCTGGAGTCCAACAACCCTCGTGGATACGCAGTATTTT. It codes for CAWSPTTLVDTQYF.